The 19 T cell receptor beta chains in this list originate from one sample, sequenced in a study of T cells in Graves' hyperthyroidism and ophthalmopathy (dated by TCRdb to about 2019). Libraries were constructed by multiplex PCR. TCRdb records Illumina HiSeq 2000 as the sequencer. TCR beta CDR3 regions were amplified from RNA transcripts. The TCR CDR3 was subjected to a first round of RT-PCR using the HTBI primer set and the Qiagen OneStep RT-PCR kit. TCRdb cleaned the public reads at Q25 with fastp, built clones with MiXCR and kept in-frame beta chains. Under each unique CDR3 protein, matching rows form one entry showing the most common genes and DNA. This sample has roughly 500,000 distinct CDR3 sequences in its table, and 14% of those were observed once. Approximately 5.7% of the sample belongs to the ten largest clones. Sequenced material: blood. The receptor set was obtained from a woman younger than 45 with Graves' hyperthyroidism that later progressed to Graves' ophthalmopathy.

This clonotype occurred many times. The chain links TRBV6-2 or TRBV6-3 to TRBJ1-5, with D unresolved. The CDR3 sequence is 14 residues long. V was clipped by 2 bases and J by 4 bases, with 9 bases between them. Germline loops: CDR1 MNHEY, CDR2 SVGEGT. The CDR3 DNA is TGTGCCAGCAGTTACGGGCTGGGGAATCAGCCCCAGCATTTT. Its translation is CASSYGLGNQPQHF.

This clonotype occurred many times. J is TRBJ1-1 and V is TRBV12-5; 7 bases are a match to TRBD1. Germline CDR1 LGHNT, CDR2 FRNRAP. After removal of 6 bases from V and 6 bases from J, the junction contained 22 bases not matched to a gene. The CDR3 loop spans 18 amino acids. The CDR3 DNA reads TGTGCTAGTGGGGGGGGTATAGGGTCAGGGGGTCATGGCGCTGAAGCTTTCTTT. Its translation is CASGGGIGSGGHGAEAFF.

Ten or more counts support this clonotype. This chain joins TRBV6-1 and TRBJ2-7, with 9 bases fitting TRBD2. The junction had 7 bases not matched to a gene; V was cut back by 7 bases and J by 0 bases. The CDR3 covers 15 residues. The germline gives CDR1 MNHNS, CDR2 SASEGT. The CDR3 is CASTSGMGGSYEQYF. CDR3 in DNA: TGTGCCAGCACTAGCGGGATGGGGGGCTCCTACGAGCAGTACTTC.

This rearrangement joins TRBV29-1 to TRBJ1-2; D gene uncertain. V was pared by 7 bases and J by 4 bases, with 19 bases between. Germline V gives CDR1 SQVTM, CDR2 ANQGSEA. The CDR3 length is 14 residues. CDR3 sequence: CSAPTDLGSYGYTF. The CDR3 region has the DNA TGCAGCGCTCCAACTGACTTGGGGTCCTATGGCTACACCTTC.

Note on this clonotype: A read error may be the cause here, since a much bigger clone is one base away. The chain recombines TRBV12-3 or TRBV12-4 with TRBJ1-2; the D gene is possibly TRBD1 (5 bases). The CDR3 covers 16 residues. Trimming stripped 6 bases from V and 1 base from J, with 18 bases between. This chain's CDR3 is CASSLDSPLYNYGYTF. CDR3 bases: TGTGCCAGCAGCCTAGACAGTCCCCTTTATAACTATGGCTACACCTTC.

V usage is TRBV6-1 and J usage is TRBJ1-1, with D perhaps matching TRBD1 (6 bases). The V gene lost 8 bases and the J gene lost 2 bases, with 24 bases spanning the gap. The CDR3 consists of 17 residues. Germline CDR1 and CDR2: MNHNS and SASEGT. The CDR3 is CASATTYSGTFNTEAFF. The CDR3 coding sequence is TGTGCCAGCGCCACCACTTACTCCGGGACATTCAACACTGAAGCTTTCTTT.

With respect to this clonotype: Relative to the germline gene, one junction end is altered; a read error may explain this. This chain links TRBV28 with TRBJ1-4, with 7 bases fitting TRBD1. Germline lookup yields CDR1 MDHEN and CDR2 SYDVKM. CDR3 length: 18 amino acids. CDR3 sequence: CASSLPFYRGQTNGKLFF. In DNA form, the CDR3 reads TGTGCCAGCAGCCTACCGTTTTACAGGGGCCAAACTAATGGAAAACTGTTTTTT.

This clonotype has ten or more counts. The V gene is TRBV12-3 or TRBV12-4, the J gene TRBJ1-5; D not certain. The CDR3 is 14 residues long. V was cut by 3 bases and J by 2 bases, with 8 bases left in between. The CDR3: CASSFDVGNQPQHF. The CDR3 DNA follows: TGTGCCAGCAGTTTTGACGTTGGCAATCAGCCCCAGCATTTT.

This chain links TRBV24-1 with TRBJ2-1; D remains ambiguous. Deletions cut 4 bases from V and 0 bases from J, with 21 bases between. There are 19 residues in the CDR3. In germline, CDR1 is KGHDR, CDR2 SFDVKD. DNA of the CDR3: TGTGCCACCAGTGACCCCGGCAAACAGAACCCGAGCTCCTACAATGAGCAGTTCTTC. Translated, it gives CATSDPGKQNPSSYNEQFF.

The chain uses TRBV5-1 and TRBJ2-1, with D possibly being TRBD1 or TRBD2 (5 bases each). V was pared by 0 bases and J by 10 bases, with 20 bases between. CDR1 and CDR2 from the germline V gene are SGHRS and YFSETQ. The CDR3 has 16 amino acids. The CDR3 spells CASSLATRGVEDEQFF. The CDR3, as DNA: TGCGCCAGCAGCTTGGCCACTAGAGGGGTGGAAGACGAGCAGTTCTTC.

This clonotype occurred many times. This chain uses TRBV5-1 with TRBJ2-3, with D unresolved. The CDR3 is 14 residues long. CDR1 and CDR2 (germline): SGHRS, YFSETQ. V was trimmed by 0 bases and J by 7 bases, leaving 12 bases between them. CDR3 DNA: TGCGCCAGCAGCTTGGCTACCGAATCATATACGCAGTATTTT. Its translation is CASSLATESYTQYF. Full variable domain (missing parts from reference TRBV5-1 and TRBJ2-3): KAGVTQTPRYLIKTRGQQVTLSCSPISGHRSVSWYQQTPGQGLQFLFEYFSETQRNKGNFPGRFSGRQFSNSRSEMNVSTLELGDSALYLCASSLATESYTQYFGPGTRLTVL.

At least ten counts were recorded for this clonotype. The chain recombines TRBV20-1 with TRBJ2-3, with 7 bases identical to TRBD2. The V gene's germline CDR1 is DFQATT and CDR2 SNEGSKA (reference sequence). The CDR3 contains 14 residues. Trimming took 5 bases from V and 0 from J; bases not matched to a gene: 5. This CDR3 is CSAQLAASTDTQYF. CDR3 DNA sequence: TGCAGTGCTCAGCTAGCGGCTAGCACAGATACGCAGTATTTT.

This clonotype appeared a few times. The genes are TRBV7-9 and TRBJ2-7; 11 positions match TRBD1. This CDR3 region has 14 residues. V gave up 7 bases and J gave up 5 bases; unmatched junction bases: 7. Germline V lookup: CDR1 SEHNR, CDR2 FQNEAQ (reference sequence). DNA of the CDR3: TGTGCCAGCACCCGGACAGGGGGCGGCGACGAGCAGTACTTC. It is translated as CASTRTGGGDEQYF.

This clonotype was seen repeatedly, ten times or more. The CDR3 sequence: CASSAGSLMLAELQETQYF. DNA for the CDR3: TGTGCCAGCAGCGCAGGCAGTTTAATGCTAGCGGAGCTGCAAGAGACCCAGTACTTC. The chain couples TRBV9 to TRBJ2-5; TRBD2 agrees at 7 bases. CDR3 length: 19 amino acids. V dropped 3 bases and J dropped 2; count of bases not matched to a gene: 19. The germline V gene has CDR1 SGDLS and CDR2 YYNGEE.

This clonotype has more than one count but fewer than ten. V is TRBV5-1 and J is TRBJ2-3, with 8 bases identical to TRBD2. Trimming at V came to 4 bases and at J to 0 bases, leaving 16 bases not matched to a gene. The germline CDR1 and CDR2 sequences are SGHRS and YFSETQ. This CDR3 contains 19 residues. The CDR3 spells CASSPGGTRLTWSTDTQYF. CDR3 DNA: TGCGCCAGCAGCCCGGGTGGGACTAGACTAACTTGGAGCACAGATACGCAGTATTTT.

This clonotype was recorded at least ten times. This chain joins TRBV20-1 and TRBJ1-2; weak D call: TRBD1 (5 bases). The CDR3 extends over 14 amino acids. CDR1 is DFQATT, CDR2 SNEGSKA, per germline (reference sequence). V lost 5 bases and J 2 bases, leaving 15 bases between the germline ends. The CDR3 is CSAPIWSGNYGYTF. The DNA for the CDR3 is TGCAGTGCTCCCATTTGGTCAGGGAACTATGGCTACACCTTC.

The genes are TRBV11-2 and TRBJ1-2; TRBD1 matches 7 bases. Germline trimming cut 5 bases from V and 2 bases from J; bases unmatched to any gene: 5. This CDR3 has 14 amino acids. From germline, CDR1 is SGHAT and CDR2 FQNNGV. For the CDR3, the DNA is TGTGCCAGCAGCCCACGGACAGGAAACTATGGCTACACCTTC. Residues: CASSPRTGNYGYTF.

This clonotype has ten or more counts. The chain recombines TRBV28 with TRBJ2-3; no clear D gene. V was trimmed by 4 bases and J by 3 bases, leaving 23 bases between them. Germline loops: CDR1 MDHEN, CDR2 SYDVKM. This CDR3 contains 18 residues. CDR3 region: CASSSRFGSPVGTDTQYF. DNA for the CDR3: TGTGCCAGCAGTTCAAGATTCGGGTCCCCGGTGGGAACAGATACGCAGTATTTT. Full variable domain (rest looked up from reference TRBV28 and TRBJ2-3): DVKVTQSSRYLVKRTGEKVFLECVQDMDHENMFWYRQDPGLGLRLIYFSYDVKMKEKGDIPEGYSVSREKKERFSLILESASTNQTSMYLCASSSRFGSPVGTDTQYFGPGTRLTVL.

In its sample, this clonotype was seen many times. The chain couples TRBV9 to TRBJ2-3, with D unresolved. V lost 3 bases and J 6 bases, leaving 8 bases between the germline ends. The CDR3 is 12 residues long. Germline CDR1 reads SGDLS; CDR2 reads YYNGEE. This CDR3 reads CASSENGDTQYF. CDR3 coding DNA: TGTGCCAGCAGCGAAAACGGGGATACGCAGTATTTT.